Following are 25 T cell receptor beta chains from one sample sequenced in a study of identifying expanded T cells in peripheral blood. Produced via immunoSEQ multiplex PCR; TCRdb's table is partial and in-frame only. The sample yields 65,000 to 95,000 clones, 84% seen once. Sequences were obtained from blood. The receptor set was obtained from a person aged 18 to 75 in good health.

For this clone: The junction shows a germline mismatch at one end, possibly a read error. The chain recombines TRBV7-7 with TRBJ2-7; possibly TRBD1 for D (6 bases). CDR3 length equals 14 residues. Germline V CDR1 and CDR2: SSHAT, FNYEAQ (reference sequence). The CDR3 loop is CASSLNPGDYEQYF. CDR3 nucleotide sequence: TGTGCTAGCAGCTTAAACCCAGGGGACTACGAGCAGTACTTC.

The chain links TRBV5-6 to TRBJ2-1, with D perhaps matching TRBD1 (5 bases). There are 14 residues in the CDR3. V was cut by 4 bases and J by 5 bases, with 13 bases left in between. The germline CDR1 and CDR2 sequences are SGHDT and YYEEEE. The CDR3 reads CASSLQGNNNEQFF. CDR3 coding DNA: TGTGCCAGCAGCCTTCAGGGAAATAACAATGAGCAGTTCTTC.

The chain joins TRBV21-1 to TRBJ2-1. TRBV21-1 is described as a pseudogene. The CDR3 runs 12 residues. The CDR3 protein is CASSNSGGEQFF. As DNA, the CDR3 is TGTGCCAGCAGCAATTCTGGGGGAGAGCAGTTCTTC.

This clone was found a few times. CDR3 nucleotides: TGTGCCAGCAGCTTGACTAGCGACAGACAAGAGACCCAGTACTTC. Translated: CASSLTSDRQETQYF. The chain has TRBV7-2 and TRBJ2-5, with TRBD2 matching over 8 bases. The CDR3 consists of 15 residues. Germline CDR1 reads SGHTA; CDR2 reads FQGNSA. J lost 2 bases, V lost 3 bases, and 5 bases had no gene match.

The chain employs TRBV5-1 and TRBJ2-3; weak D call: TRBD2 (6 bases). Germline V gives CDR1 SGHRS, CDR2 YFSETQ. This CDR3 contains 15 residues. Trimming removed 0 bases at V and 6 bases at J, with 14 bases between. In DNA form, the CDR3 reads TGCGCCAGCAGCTTGGGGTCTAGCGATTGGGATACGCAGTATTTT. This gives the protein CASSLGSSDWDTQYF.

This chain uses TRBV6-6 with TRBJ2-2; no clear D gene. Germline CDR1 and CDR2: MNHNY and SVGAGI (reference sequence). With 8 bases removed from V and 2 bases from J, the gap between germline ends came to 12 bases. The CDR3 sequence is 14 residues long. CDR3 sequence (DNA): TGTGCCAGCGGCCCGCCGGGTAACACCGGGGAGCTGTTTTTT. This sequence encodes CASGPPGNTGELFF.

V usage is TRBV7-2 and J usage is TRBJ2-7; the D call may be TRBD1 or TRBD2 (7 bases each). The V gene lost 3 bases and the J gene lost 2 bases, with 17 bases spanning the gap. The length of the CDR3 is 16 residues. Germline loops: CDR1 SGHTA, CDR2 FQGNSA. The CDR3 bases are TGTGCCAGCAGCTTCTTTACGGCAGGGGGGGCCTACGAGCAGTACTTC. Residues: CASSFFTAGGAYEQYF.

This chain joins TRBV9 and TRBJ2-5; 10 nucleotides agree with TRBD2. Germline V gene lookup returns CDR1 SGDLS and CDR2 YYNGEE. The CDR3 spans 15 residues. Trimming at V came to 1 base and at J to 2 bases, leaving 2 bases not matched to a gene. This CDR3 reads CASSVSTSGQETQYF. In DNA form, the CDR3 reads TGTGCCAGCAGCGTATCGACTAGCGGGCAAGAGACCCAGTACTTC.

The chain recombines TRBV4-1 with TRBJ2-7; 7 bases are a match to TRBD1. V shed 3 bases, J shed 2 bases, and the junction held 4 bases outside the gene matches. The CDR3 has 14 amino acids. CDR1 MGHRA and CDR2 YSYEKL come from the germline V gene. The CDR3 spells CASSQAGGTYEQYF. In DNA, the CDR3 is TGCGCCAGCAGCCAGGCAGGGGGAACCTACGAGCAGTACTTC.

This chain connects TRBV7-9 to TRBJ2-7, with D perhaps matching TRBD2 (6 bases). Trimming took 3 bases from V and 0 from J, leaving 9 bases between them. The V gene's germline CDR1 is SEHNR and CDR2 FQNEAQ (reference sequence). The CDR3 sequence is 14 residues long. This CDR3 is CASSFGGSSYEQYF. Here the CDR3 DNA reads TGTGCCAGCAGCTTTGGAGGGAGCTCCTACGAGCAGTACTTC.

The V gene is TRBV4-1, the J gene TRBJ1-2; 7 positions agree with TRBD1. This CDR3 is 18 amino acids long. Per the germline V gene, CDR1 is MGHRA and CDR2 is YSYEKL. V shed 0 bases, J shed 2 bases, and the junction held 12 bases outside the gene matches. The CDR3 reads CASSQDRLVIRGNYGYTF. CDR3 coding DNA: TGCGCCAGCAGCCAAGATCGGTTAGTGATCAGGGGGAACTATGGCTACACCTTC.

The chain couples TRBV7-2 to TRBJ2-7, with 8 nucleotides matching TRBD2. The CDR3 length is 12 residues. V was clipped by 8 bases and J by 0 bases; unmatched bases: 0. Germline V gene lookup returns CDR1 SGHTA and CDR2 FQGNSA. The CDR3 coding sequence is TGTGCCAGCGGGACTAGCTCCTACGAGCAGTACTTC. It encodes CASGTSSYEQYF.

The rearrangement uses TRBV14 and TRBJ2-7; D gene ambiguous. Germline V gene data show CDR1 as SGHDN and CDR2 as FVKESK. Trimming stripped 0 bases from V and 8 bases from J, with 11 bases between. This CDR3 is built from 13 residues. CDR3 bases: TGTGCCAGCAGCCAAGAATTCACAGAGCAGCAGTACTTC. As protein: CASSQEFTEQQYF.

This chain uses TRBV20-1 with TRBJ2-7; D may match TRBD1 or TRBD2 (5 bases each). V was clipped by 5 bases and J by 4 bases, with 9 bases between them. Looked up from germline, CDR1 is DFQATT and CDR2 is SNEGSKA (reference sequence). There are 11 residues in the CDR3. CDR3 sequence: CSAPGRYEQYF. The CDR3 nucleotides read TGCAGTGCTCCAGGGAGATACGAGCAGTACTTC.

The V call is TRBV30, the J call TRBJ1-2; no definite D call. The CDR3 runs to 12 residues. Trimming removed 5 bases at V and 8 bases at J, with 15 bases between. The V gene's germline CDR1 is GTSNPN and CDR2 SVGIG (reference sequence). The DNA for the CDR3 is TGTGCCTGGTGTCTTGAGGTGCCCGGCTACACCTTC. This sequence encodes CAWCLEVPGYTF.

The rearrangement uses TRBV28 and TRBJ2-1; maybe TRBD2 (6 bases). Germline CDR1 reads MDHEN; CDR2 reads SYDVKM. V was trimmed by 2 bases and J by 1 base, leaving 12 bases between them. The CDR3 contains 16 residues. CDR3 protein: CASSLAQGGSYNEQFF. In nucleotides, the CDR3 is TGTGCCAGCAGTTTAGCGCAGGGAGGATCCTACAATGAGCAGTTCTTC.

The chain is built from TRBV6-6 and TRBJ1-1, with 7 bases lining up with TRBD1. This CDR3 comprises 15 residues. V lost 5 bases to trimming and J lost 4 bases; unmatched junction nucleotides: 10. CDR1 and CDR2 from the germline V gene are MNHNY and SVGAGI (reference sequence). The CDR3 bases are TGTGCCAGCAGTCCCCTACAGGGGAGGAGCACTGAAGCTTTCTTT. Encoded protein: CASSPLQGRSTEAFF.

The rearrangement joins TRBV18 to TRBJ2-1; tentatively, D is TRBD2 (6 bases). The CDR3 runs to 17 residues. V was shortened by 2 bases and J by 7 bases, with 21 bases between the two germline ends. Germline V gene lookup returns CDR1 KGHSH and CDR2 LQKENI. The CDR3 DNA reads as TGTGCCAGCTCACCATCGGGCGCGGGATCGACCGTAAATGAGCAGTTCTTC. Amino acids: CASSPSGAGSTVNEQFF.

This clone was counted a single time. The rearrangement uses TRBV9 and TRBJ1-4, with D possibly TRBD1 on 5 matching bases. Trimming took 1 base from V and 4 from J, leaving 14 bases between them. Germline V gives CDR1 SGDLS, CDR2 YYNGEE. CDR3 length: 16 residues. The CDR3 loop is CASSVTIGTGNEKLFF. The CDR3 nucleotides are TGTGCCAGCAGCGTAACCATCGGGACGGGTAATGAAAAACTGTTTTTT. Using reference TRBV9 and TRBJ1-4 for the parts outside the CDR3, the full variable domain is DSGVTQTPKHLITATGQRVTLRCSPRSGDLSVYWYQQSLDQGLQFLIQYYNGEERAKGNILERFSAQQFPDLHSELNLSSLELGDSALYFCASSVTIGTGNEKLFFGSGTQLSVL.

The CDR3 DNA reads TGTGCCAGCAGTGGCCGGACAGGGGTTCGGGACGAGCAGTACTTC. Protein: CASSGRTGVRDEQYF. The chain links TRBV28 to TRBJ2-7, with 9 bases lining up with TRBD1. Germline V gene lookup returns CDR1 MDHEN and CDR2 SYDVKM. Unmatched junction bases numbered 10, after V lost 5 bases and J lost 5 bases. This CDR3 has 15 amino acids.

This chain's CDR3 is CASSPGPQETQYF. CDR3 DNA sequence: TGTGCCAGCAGCCCTGGTCCTCAAGAGACCCAGTACTTC. The chain links TRBV4-2 to TRBJ2-5; no definite D call. The germline V gene encodes CDR1 LGHNA and CDR2 YNFKEQ. CDR3 length: 13 amino acids. V was trimmed by 4 bases and J by 2 bases, leaving 8 bases between them.

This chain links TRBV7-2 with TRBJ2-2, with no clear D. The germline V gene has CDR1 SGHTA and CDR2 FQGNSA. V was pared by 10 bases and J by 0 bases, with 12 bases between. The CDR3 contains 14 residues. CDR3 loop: CAIHPPPNTGELFF. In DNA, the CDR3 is TGTGCCATCCACCCCCCTCCGAACACCGGGGAGCTGTTTTTT. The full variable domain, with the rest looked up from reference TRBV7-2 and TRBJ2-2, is GAGVSQSPSNKVTEKGKDVELRCDPISGHTALYWYRQSLGQGLEFLIYFQGNSAPDKSGLPSDRFSAERTGGSVSTLTIQRTQQEDSAVYLCAIHPPPNTGELFFGEGSRLTVL.

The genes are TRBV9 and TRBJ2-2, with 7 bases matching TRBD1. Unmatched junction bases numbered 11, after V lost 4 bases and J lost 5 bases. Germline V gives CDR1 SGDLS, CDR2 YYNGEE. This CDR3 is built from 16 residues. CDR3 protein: CASSPFTGVRTGELFF. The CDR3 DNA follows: TGTGCCAGCAGCCCCTTCACAGGGGTTCGTACCGGGGAGCTGTTTTTT.

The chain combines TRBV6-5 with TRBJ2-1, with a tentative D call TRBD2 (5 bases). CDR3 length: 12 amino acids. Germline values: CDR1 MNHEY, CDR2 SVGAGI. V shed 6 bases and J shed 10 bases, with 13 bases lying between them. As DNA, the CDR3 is TGTGCCAGCAGCCCACCGGGCGGGGAGCAGTTCTTC. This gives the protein CASSPPGGEQFF.

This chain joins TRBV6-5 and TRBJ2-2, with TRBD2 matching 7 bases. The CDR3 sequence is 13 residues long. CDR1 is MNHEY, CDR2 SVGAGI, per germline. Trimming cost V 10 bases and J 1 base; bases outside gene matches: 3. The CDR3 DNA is TGTGCCACCCGGGAGGAGAACACCGGGGAGCTGTTTTTT. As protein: CATREENTGELFF.